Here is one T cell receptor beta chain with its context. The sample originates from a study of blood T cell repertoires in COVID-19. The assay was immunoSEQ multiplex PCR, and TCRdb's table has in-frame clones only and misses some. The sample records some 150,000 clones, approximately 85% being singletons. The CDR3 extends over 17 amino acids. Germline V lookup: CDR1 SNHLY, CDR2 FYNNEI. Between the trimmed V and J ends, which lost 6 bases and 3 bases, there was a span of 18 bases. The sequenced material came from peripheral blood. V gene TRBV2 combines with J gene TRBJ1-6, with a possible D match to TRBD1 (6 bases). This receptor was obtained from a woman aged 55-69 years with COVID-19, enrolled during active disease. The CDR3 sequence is CASRKYRDKIYNSPLHF. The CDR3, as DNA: TGTGCCAGCAGGAAGTACCGGGACAAAATCTATAATTCACCCCTCCACTTT.